The 27 T cell receptor beta chains below all came from one sample that was sequenced in a study of low-dose radiotherapy and immunotherapy resistance in tumors. TRAV- and TRBV-specific primers were used for first-strand cDNA, which covered alpha and beta chains. TCR amplification ran roughly 20 PCR cycles using constant-region and V-primer adapter primers. Each CDR3 protein gets one entry after TCRdb re-called the reads with MiXCR. Among roughly 19,000 distinct CDR3 sequences listed, roughly 70% were seen once. The receptors here all came from a human donor with advanced metastatic prostate, ovarian, gallbladder or colorectal cancer (not recorded which). This table probably holds off-target reads from a library built for another chain.

The genes are TRBV29-1 and TRBJ2-1; D ambiguous. CDR1 is SQVTM, CDR2 ANQGSEA, per germline. V lost 3 bases, J lost 1 base, and 13 bases lay in between. CDR3 length equals 15 residues. The CDR3 loop is CSVDNPTGSYNEQFF. CDR3 in DNA: TGCAGCGTTGATAACCCAACGGGTTCCTACAATGAGCAGTTCTTC.

This clonotype was seen more than once but under ten times. The chain recombines TRBV5-6 with TRBJ2-7; D gene ambiguous. V lost 4 bases and J lost 2, with 13 bases in between. Germline CDR1 SGHDT, CDR2 YYEEEE. The CDR3 consists of 14 residues. Here the CDR3 DNA reads TGTGCCAGCAGCGAAACCAGTGAACCCTACGAGCAGTACTTC. Translating gives CASSETSEPYEQYF.

This chain joins TRBV5-1 and TRBJ2-1; 7 bases are shared with TRBD2. CDR1 is SGHRS, CDR2 YFSETQ, per germline. The CDR3 is 15 residues long. J was trimmed by 4 bases and V by 1 base; bases with no gene match: 5. The CDR3 sequence: CASSLPASGYNEQFF. CDR3 bases: TGCGCCAGCAGCTTGCCGGCTAGCGGATACAATGAGCAGTTCTTC.

The rearrangement links TRBV6-5 to TRBJ2-7; D is unclear. With 5 bases removed from V and 3 bases from J, the gap between germline ends came to 17 bases. CDR1 and CDR2 from the germline V gene are MNHEY and SVGAGI. CDR3 length: 15 amino acids. This CDR3 reads CASSTDDTTFYEQYF. CDR3 coding DNA: TGTGCCAGCAGTACCGACGACACTACATTCTACGAGCAGTACTTC.

V usage is TRBV6-2 or TRBV6-3 and J usage is TRBJ1-1, with 11 bases identical to TRBD1. CDR1 MNHEY and CDR2 SVGEGT come from the germline V gene. V gave up 4 bases and J gave up 8 bases; unmatched junction bases: 3. This CDR3 is 13 amino acids long. CDR3 sequence (DNA): TGTGCCAGCAGTTCCTGGACAGGGGGCGAAGCTTTCTTT. It yields the protein CASSSWTGGEAFF.

The chain has TRBV19 and TRBJ2-7, with D possibly being TRBD2 (6 bases). Germline V gives CDR1 LNHDA, CDR2 SQIVND (reference sequence). The V and J ends lost 3 bases and 2 bases respectively, with 14 bases between them. CDR3 size: 15 residues. The CDR3 is CASSIGGALPYEQYF. The DNA of the CDR3 is TGTGCCAGTAGTATTGGAGGGGCGCTCCCCTACGAGCAGTACTTC.

The chain joins TRBV10-1 to TRBJ1-6; no firm D call. This CDR3 spans 14 amino acids. From germline, CDR1 is WNHNN and CDR2 SYGVQD (reference sequence). V gave up 4 bases and J gave up 8 bases, with 12 bases separating them. The CDR3 region has the DNA TGCGCCAGCAGTGCGACCGGGCCTGATTCACCCCTCCACTTT. It yields the protein CASSATGPDSPLHF.

V usage is TRBV20-1 and J usage is TRBJ1-2, with D maybe TRBD1 (6 bases). The germline V gene encodes CDR1 DFQATT and CDR2 SNEGSKA (reference sequence). Trimming shortened V by 3 bases and J by 3 bases, and 11 bases separated the two germline ends. The CDR3 is 13 residues long. For the CDR3, the DNA is TGCAGTGCTAGCCAGGGGCGGGACTATGGCTACACCTTC. Amino acids: CSASQGRDYGYTF.

This clonotype was observed a handful of times. The gene calls are TRBV2 and TRBJ1-2; TRBD1 matches 7 bases. Trimming at V came to 0 bases and at J to 4 bases, leaving 5 bases not matched to a gene. The CDR3 extends over 15 amino acids. The germline V gene has CDR1 SNHLY and CDR2 FYNNEI. The CDR3 is CASSEARTGLYGYTF. The CDR3 coding sequence is TGTGCCAGCAGTGAAGCGAGGACAGGTCTCTATGGCTACACCTTC.

As DNA, the CDR3 is TGTGCCAGCAGTTTAGGCGGGCGAAACAATGAGCAGTTCTTC. It specifies CASSLGGRNNEQFF. This chain joins TRBV12-3 or TRBV12-4 and TRBJ2-1, with D perhaps matching TRBD2 (5 bases). Trimming removed 1 base at V and 5 bases at J, with 9 bases between. This CDR3 is 14 amino acids long.

Written as DNA, the CDR3 is TGTGCCAGCAGCTTAGCCATACTAGCGGCCGGGGACAATGAGCAGTTCTTC. Amino acids: CASSLAILAAGDNEQFF. The V call is TRBV7-2, the J call TRBJ2-1, with 8 bases aligning to TRBD2. CDR3 length: 17 amino acids. J was trimmed by 5 bases and V by 0 bases; bases with no gene match: 9. Germline V lookup: CDR1 SGHTA, CDR2 FQGNSA.

The chain recombines TRBV4-3 with TRBJ1-1; 7 bases align to TRBD1. The CDR3 covers 15 residues. The V gene's germline CDR1 is LGHNA and CDR2 YSLEER. V was clipped by 4 bases and J by 0 bases; unmatched bases: 5. The CDR3 nucleotides read TGCGCCAGCAGCCGCGTAACAGGGGTGAACACTGAAGCTTTCTTT. Protein product: CASSRVTGVNTEAFF.

The gene calls are TRBV6-2 or TRBV6-3 and TRBJ2-1; 9 positions agree with TRBD2. The CDR3 spans 14 residues. CDR1 and CDR2 from the germline V gene are MNHEY and SVGEGT. The ends lost 5 bases at V and 10 bases at J; junction bases unmatched: 9. CDR3 nucleotide sequence: TGTGCCAGCAGTCGGGCTAGCGGGACTCGGGAGCAGTTCTTC. Its translation: CASSRASGTREQFF.

V usage is TRBV13 and J usage is TRBJ2-5, with a weak D call TRBD2 (6 bases). The V gene lost 5 bases and the J gene lost 9 bases, with 16 bases spanning the gap. This CDR3 comprises 13 residues. The V gene's germline CDR1 is PRHDT and CDR2 FYEKMQ (reference sequence). In nucleotides, the CDR3 is TGTGCCAGCAGCCCTGCGGGACTTGGCGCCCAGTACTTC. As protein: CASSPAGLGAQYF.

The chain combines TRBV10-2 with TRBJ2-7, with 9 bases matching TRBD2. This CDR3 region has 13 residues. Germline lookup yields CDR1 WSHSY and CDR2 SAAADI. V shed 7 bases, J shed 7 bases, and the junction held 8 bases outside the gene matches. The CDR3 reads CASKSSGSWEQYF. The CDR3 bases are TGCGCCAGCAAGAGTAGCGGGAGTTGGGAGCAGTACTTC.

The chain is built from TRBV20-1 and TRBJ2-3; 11 bases align to TRBD2. The length of the CDR3 is 16 residues. J lost 7 bases, V lost 3 bases, and 12 bases had no gene match. Germline V gene sequence: CDR1 DFQATT, CDR2 SNEGSKA (reference sequence). CDR3: CSASPSRLAGRNTQYF. The CDR3 DNA reads as TGCAGTGCTAGTCCGTCCCGACTAGCGGGACGTAATACGCAGTATTTT.

The table lists this clonotype with a few counts. The gene calls are TRBV29-1 and TRBJ1-6, with a possible D match to TRBD1 (6 bases). Germline assignment: CDR1 SQVTM and CDR2 ANQGSEA. The CDR3 length is 14 residues. Trimming took 7 bases from V and 8 from J, leaving 18 bases between them. In nucleotides, the CDR3 is TGCAGCGCCAAAACCGGGGGGCGTGATTCACCCCTCCACTTT. It is translated as CSAKTGGRDSPLHF.

The chain couples TRBV16 to TRBJ2-7; D is undetermined. The V end lost 3 bases, the J end lost 0 bases, and 9 bases lay between the germline ends. Germline values: CDR1 KGHSY, CDR2 FQNENV. This CDR3 has 14 residues. CDR3 amino acids: CASSHNSFSYEQYF. The CDR3 DNA sequence: TGTGCCAGCAGCCATAACAGTTTCTCCTACGAGCAGTACTTC.

This chain uses TRBV28 with TRBJ2-7; D is perhaps TRBD1 or TRBD2 (6 bases each). V was shortened by 6 bases and J by 2 bases, with 14 bases between the two germline ends. The CDR3 covers 14 residues. Per germline, CDR1 MDHEN and CDR2 SYDVKM. Here the CDR3 reads CASRATGAAYEQYF. DNA for the CDR3: TGTGCCAGCAGAGCGACGGGGGCGGCCTACGAGCAGTACTTC.

The chain links TRBV27 to TRBJ2-3; either TRBD1 or TRBD2 may supply D (5 bases each). CDR1 is MNHEY and CDR2 is SMNVEV in the germline V gene (reference sequence). CDR3 length equals 13 residues. Trimming pared 6 bases from V and 6 bases from J, leaving 13 bases between. The CDR3 region has the DNA TGTGCCAGCAGCACCCCCGGGGACGATACGCAGTATTTT. Translation gives CASSTPGDDTQYF.

The V gene is TRBV20-1, the J gene TRBJ2-1; either TRBD1 or TRBD2 may fit D (5 bases each). Germline V gene lookup returns CDR1 DFQATT and CDR2 SNEGSKA (reference sequence). The CDR3 has 15 residues. Trimming cost V 4 bases and J 7 bases, with 20 bases left between them. CDR3 DNA sequence: TGCAGTGCTACACCCGGGGACCGGGCATCAAATGAGCAGTTCTTC. Amino acids: CSATPGDRASNEQFF.

V usage is TRBV6-1 and J usage is TRBJ1-2; maybe TRBD1 (6 bases). The germline gives CDR1 MNHNS, CDR2 SASEGT. This CDR3 comprises 14 residues. V was pared by 3 bases and J by 6 bases, with 14 bases between. The CDR3: CASSDLAGADGYTF. The DNA of the CDR3 is TGTGCCAGCAGTGATCTAGCAGGGGCGGATGGCTACACCTTC.

CDR3: CASSRLGHLSADTQYF. As DNA, the CDR3 is TGTGCCAGCTCACGTTTAGGCCACTTGTCAGCAGATACGCAGTATTTT. The chain uses TRBV18 and TRBJ2-3; no clear D gene. Trimming cost V 4 bases and J 4 bases, with 18 bases left between them. The germline CDR1 and CDR2 sequences are KGHSH and LQKENI. The CDR3 totals 16 residues.

As regards this clonotype: At one of its ends the junction is not consistent with the germline gene, which may arise from a read error. The V and J genes are TRBV5-3 and TRBJ2-2; a possible D gene is TRBD1 (5 bases). TRBV5-3 is placed among ORFs of uncertain function. The CDR3 loop spans 14 amino acids. For the CDR3, the DNA is TGTGCCAGCAGCTTGGCAGGGTACACCGGGGAGCTGTTTTTT. Amino acids: CASSLAGYTGELFF.

This clonotype was seen only a few times. The chain carries TRBV6-5 and TRBJ1-2, with 11 bases matching TRBD1. CDR1 is MNHEY, CDR2 SVGAGI, per germline. The V and J ends lost 2 bases and 7 bases, in that order; junction bases with no gene match: 6. The CDR3 covers 15 residues. The CDR3 is CASSYVGQGAVGYTF. The CDR3 DNA sequence: TGTGCCAGCAGTTACGTCGGACAGGGGGCGGTTGGCTACACCTTC.

This clonotype was observed a single time. The chain links TRBV5-4 to TRBJ2-5, with a weak D call TRBD1 (5 bases). Germline CDR1 is SGHNT and CDR2 is YYREEE (reference sequence). Trimming removed 4 bases at V and 1 base at J, with 17 bases between. The CDR3 totals 16 residues. CDR3 bases: TGTGCCAGCAGCCCACCCAGGGTGGGTTCCCAAGAGACCCAGTACTTC. Encoded protein: CASSPPRVGSQETQYF.

The V gene is TRBV7-2, the J gene TRBJ1-2, with 12 bases that match TRBD1. J was trimmed by 2 bases and V by 1 base; bases with no gene match: 5. Germline lookup yields CDR1 SGHTA and CDR2 FQGNSA. The CDR3 has 17 amino acids. The CDR3 DNA reads as TGTGCCAGCAGCTTAGTATGGGGACAGGGGGCGAACTATGGCTACACCTTC. The encoded protein is CASSLVWGQGANYGYTF.